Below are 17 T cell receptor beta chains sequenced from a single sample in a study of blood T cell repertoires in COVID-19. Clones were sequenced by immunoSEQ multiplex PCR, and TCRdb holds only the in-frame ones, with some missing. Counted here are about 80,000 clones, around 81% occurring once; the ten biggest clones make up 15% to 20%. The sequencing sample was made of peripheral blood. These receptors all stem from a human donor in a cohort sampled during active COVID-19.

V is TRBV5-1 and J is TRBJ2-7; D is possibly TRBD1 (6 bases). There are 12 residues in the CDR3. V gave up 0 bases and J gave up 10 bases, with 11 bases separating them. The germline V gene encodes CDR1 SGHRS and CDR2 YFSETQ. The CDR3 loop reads CASSLDREVQYF. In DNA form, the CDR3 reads TGCGCCAGCAGCTTGGACAGGGAAGTTCAGTACTTC.

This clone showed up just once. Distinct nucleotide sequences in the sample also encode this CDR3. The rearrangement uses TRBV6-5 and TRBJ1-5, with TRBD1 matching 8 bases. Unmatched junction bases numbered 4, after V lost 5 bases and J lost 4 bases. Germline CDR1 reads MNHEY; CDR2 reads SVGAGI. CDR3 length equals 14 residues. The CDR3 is CASSLDRGNQPQHF. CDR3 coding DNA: TGTGCCAGCAGTCTTGACAGGGGTAATCAGCCCCAGCATTTT.

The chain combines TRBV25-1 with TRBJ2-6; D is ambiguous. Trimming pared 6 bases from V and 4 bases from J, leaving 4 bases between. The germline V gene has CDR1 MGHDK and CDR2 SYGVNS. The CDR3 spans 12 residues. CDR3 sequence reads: CASSFGANVLTF. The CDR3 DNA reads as TGTGCCAGCAGCTTCGGGGCCAACGTCCTGACTTTC.

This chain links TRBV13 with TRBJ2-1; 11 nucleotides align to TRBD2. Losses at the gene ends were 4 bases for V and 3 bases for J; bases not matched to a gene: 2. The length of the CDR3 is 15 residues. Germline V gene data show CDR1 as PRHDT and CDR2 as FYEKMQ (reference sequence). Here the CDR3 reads CASSYTSGGYNEQFF. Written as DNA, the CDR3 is TGTGCCAGCAGCTATACTAGCGGGGGCTACAATGAGCAGTTCTTC.

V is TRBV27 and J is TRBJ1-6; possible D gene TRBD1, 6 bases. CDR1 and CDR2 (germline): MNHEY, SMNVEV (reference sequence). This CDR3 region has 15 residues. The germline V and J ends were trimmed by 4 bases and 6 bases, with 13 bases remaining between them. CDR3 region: CASSSQGSGNSPLHF. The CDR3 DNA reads TGTGCCAGCAGTTCTCAGGGGTCAGGTAATTCACCCCTCCACTTT.

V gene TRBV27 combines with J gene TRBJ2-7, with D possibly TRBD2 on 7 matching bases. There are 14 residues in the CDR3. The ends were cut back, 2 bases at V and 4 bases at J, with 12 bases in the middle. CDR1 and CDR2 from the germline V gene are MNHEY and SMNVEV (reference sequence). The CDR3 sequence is CASSLRGAGYEQYF. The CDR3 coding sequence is TGTGCCAGCAGTTTACGGGGGGCAGGGTACGAGCAGTACTTC.

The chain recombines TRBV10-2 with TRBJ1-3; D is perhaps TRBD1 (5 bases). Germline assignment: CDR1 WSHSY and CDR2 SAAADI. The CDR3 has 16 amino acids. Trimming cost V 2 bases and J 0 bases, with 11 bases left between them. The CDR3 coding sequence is TGCGCCAGCAGTGAGGGGACTTCAAGCTCTGGAAACACCATATATTTT. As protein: CASSEGTSSSGNTIYF.

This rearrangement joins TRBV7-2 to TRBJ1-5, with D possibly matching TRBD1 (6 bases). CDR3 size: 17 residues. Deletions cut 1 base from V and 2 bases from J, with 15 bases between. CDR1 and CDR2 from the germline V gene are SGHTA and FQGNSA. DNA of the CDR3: TGTGCCAGCAGCTTAGATGGTTCAGGGGTTGGCAATCAGCCCCAGCATTTT. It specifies CASSLDGSGVGNQPQHF.

The CDR3 sequence: CASSQEWAGADTQYF. In DNA, the CDR3 is TGTGCCAGCAGCCAAGAGTGGGCGGGTGCAGATACGCAGTATTTT. The V and J genes are TRBV3-1 (or the pseudogene TRBV3-2) and TRBJ2-3, with D tentatively TRBD2 (5 bases). CDR3 length equals 15 residues. CDR1 is LGHDT and CDR2 is YNNKEL in the germline V gene (reference sequence). Trimming removed 0 bases from V and 4 bases from J, with 11 bases in between.

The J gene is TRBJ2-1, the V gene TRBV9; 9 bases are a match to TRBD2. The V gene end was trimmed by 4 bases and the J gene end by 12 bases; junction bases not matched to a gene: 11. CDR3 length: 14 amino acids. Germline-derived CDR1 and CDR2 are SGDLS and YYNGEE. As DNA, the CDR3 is TGTGCCAGCAGCCCCGAACTAGCGGGCGGGGGGCAGTTCTTC. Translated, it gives CASSPELAGGGQFF.

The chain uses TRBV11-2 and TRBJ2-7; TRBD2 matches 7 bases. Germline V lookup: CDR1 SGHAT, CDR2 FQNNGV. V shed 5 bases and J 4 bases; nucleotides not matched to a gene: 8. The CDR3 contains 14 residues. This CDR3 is CASSPRGVLYEQYF. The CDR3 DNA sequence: TGTGCCAGCAGCCCCCGGGGGGTGTTATACGAGCAGTACTTC.

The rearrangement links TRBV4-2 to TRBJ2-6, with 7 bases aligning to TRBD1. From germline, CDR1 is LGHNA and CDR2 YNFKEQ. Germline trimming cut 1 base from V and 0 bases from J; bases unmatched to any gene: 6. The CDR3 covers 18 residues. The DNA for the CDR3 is TGTGCCAGCAGCCAAGCAGGACAGGTTTACTCTGGGGCCAACGTCCTGACTTTC. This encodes CASSQAGQVYSGANVLTF.

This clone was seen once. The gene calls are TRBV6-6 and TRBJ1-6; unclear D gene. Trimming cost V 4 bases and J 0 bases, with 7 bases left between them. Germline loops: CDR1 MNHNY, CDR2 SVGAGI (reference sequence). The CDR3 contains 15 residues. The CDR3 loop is CASSSGSSYNSPLHF. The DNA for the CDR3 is TGTGCCAGCAGTTCAGGCAGCTCCTATAATTCACCCCTCCACTTT.

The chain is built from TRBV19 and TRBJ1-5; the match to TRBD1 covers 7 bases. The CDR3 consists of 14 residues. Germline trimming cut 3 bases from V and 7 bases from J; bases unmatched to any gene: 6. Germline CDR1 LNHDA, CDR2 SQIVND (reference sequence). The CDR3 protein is CASSMTGRFQPQHF. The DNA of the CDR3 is TGTGCCAGTAGTATGACAGGGCGTTTCCAGCCCCAGCATTTT.

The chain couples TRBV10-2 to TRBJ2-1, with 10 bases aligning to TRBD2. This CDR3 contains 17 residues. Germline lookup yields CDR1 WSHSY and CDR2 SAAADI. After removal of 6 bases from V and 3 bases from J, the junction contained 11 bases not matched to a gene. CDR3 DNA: TGCGCCAGCAGGTCTAGCGGGAGAGAAAGGGGCTACAATGAGCAGTTCTTC. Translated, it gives CASRSSGRERGYNEQFF.

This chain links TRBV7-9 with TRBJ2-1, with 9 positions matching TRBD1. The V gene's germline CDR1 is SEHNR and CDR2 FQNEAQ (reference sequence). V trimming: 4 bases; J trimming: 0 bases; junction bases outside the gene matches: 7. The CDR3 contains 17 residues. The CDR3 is CASSSNRGPTSYNEQFF. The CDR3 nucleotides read TGTGCCAGCAGCTCCAACAGGGGGCCGACCTCCTACAATGAGCAGTTCTTC.

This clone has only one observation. The CDR3 is CASSVGVGTDTQYF. The CDR3 region has the DNA TGTGCCAGCAGCGTAGGCGTCGGCACAGATACGCAGTATTTT. The chain carries TRBV9 and TRBJ2-3; D remains ambiguous. The ends were cut back, 0 bases at V and 1 base at J, with 6 bases in the middle. Germline loops: CDR1 SGDLS, CDR2 YYNGEE. The CDR3 runs to 14 residues.